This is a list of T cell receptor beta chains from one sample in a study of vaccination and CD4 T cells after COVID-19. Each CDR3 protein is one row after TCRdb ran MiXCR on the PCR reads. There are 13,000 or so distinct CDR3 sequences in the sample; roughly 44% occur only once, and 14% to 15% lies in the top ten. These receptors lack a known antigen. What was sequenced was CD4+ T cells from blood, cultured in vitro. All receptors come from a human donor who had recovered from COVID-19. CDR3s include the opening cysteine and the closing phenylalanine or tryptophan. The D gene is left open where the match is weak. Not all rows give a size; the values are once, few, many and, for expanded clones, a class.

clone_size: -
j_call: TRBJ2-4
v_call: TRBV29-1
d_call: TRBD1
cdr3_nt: TGCAGCGTGGGGACAGGGGGGGACATTCAGTACTTC
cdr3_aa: CSVGTGGDIQYF

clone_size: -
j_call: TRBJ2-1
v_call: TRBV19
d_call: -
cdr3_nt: TGTGCCAGTAGTATATCGGCTTTGACTCTCAGCTCCTACAATGAGCAGTTCTTC
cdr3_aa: CASSISALTLSSYNEQFF

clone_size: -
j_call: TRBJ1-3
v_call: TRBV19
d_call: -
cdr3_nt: TGTGCCAGTAGTCTTGGACAGTTCTCTGGAAACACCATATATTTT
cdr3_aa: CASSLGQFSGNTIYF

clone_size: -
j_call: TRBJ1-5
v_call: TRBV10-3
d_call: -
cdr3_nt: TGTGCCATCAGTGAGTCCTCATTTGGGGTTGGGGACAATCAGCCCCAGCATTTT
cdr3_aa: CAISESSFGVGDNQPQHF

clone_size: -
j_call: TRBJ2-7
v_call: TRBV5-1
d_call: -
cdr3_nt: TGCGCCAGCAGCTTCCCGGTTACCGGTGGCGAGCAGTACTTC
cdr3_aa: CASSFPVTGGEQYF

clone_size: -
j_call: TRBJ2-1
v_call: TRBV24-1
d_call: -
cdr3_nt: TGTGCCACCAGTGAGACAGGTAGGGGGGTTTTGGGTGAGCAGTTCTTC
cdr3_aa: CATSETGRGVLGEQFF

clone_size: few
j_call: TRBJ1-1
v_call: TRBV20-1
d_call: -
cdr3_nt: TGCAGTGCTAAAAAACAGGACGAAGCTTTCTTT
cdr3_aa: CSAKKQDEAFF

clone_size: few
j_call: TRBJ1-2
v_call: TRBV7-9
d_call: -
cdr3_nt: TGTGCCAGCAGCTTAGTGGGCCCGAACTATGGCTACACCTTC
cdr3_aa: CASSLVGPNYGYTF

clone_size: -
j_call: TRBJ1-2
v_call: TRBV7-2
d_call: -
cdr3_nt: TGTGCCAGCAGCCAAGGGCTAGAGGGCTACACCTTC
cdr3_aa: CASSQGLEGYTF

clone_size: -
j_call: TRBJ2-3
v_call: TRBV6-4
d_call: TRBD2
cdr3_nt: TGTGCCAGCAGGAGGGAGCGGGGGGGGCACACAGATACGCAGTATTTT
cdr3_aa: CASRRERGGHTDTQYF

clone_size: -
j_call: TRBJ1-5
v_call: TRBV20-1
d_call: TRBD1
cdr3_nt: TGCAGTGCCCGACAGGGGACCAGGTCCAATCAGCCCCAGCATTTT
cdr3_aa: CSARQGTRSNQPQHF

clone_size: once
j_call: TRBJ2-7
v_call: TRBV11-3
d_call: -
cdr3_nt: TGTGCCAGCAGCTTGTTCTCCAGGCAAGGGGACCACTACGAGCAGTACTTC
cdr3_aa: CASSLFSRQGDHYEQYF

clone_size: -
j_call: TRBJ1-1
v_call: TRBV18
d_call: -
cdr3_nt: TGTGCCAGCTCACCAATACCTAGGGATGAAGCTTTCTTT
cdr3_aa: CASSPIPRDEAFF

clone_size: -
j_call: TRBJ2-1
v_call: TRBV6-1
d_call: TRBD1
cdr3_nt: TGTGCCAGCAGTGAAGCGGGACAGAACTACAATGAGCAGTTCTTC
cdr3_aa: CASSEAGQNYNEQFF

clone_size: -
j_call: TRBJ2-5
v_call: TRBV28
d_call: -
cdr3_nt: TGTGCCAGCAGTTCTCGTTCGGGGGCAGAGACCCAGTACTTC
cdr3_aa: CASSSRSGAETQYF

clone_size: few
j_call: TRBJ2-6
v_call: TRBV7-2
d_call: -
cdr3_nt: TGTGCCAGCAGCCCCGCAATAGGTGGGGTCCTGACTTTC
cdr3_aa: CASSPAIGGVLTF

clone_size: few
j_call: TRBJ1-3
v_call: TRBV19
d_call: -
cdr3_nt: TGTGCCAGTAGACCGGACCCCGGAAACACCATATATTTT
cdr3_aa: CASRPDPGNTIYF

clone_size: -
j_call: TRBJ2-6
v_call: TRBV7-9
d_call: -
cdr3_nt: TGTGCCAGCAGCTTAGAGAGGGTAGGGGCCAACGTCCTGACTTTC
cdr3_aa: CASSLERVGANVLTF

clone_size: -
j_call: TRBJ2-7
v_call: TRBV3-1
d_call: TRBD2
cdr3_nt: TGTGCCAGCAGAGGGCGGGGGGGCGGATCCTACGAGCAGTACTTC
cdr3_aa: CASRGRGGGSYEQYF

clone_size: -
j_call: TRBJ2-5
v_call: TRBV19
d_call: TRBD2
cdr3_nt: TGTGCCAGTAGTTCTATGGCGGGGGGCCAAGAGACCCAGTACTTC
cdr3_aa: CASSSMAGGQETQYF

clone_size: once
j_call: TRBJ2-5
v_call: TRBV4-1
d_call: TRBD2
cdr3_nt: TGCGCCAGCAGCCTCCTTGGGCGGGAGGCCCAGTACTTC
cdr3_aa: CASSLLGREAQYF

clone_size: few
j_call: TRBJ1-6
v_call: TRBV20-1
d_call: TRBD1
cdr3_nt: TGCAGTGCTAGCGGGAACAGGGGTCTGCGAGAAAGCAGGAATTCACCCCTCCACTTT
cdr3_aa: CSASGNRGLRESRNSPLHF

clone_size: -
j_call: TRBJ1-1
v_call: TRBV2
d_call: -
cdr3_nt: TGTGCCAGCAGTGGGGGACGACCTGCTGAAGCTTTCTTT
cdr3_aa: CASSGGRPAEAFF

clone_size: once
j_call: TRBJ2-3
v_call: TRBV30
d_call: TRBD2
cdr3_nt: TGTGCCTGGAGAAAATTCCAGCGGGGAATCACAGATACGCAGTATTTT
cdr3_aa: CAWRKFQRGITDTQYF

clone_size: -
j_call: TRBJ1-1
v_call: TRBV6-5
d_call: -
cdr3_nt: TGTGCCAGCAGTTACGTCGGCAGAAAGAACACTGAAGCTTTCTTT
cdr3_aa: CASSYVGRKNTEAFF

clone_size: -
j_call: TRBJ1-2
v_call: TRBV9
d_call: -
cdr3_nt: TGTGCCAGCAGCGCCTTCTCCGGGACACTAAGGGAGTATGGCTACACCTTC
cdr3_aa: CASSAFSGTLREYGYTF

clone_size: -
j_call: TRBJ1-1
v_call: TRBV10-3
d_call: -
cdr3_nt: TGTGCCATCAGTGATTCACCTGGAGCTTTCTTT
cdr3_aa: CAISDSPGAFF

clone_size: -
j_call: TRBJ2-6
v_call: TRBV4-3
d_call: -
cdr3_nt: TGCGCCAGCAGCCAAGATTCCGGGGTTGGACACCTCTCTGGGGCCAACGTCCTGACTTTC
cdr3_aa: CASSQDSGVGHLSGANVLTF

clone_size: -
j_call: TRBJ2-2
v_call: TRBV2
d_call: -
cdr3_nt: TGTGCCAGCAAGCCCGGAAGGAACACCGGGGAGCTGTTTTTT
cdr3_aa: CASKPGRNTGELFF

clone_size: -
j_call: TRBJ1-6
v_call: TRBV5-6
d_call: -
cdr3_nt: TGTGCCAGCAGCTTGGACGCAGGGAGCGGTAATTCACCCCTCCACTTT
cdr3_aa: CASSLDAGSGNSPLHF

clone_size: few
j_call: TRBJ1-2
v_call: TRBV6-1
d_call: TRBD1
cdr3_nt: TGTGCCAGCGGACAGGCTCGAGGCTACACCTTC
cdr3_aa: CASGQARGYTF

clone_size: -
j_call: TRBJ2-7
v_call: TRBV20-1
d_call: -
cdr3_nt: TGCAGTGCTAGCCGGCAGGGGTCCTCCTACGAGCAGTACTTC
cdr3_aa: CSASRQGSSYEQYF

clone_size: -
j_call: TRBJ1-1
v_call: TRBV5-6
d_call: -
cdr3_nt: TGTGCCAGCAGCTTGTCGGCGGGGTGGAACACTGAAGCTTTCTTT
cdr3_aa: CASSLSAGWNTEAFF

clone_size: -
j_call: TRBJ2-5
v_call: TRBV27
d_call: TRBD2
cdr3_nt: TGTGCCAGCAGTTTTTCAGGACTAGTGGAGACCCAGTACTTC
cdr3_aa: CASSFSGLVETQYF

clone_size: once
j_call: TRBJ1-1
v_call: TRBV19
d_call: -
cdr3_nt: TGTGCCAGTAGTACCTCAGACCTCCTAAACACTGAAGCTTTCTTT
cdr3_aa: CASSTSDLLNTEAFF

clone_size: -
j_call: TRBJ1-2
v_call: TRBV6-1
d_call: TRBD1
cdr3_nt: TGTGCCAGCAGGGCAACCGGGACAGGCTACTATGGCTACACCTTC
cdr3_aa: CASRATGTGYYGYTF

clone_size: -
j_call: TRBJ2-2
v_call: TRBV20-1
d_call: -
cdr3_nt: TGCAGTGCTAGAGTTCCCGACGGCGCCGGGGAGCTGTTTTTT
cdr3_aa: CSARVPDGAGELFF

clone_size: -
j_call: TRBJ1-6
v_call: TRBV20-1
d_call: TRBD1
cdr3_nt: TGCAGTGCGTCCGACAGGGGCCTGAATTCACCCCTCCACTTT
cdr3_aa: CSASDRGLNSPLHF

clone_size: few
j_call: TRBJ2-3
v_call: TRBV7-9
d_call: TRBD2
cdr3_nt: TGTGCCAGCTCGAAGCTAGCGGGCCGGGATACGCAGTATTTT
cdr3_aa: CASSKLAGRDTQYF

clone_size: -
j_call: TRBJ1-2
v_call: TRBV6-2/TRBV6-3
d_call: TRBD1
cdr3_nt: TGTGCCAGCAGATACTGGACAGGGAGAACCTACTATGGCTACACCTTC
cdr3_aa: CASRYWTGRTYYGYTF

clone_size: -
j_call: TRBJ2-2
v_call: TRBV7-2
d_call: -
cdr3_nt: TGTGCCAGCAGCTTAGTCGGCCGGGGCACCGGGGAGCTGTTTTTT
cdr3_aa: CASSLVGRGTGELFF

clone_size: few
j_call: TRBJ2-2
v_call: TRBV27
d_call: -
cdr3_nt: TGTGCCAGCAGTTTTTACAACACCGGGGAGCTGTTTTTT
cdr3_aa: CASSFYNTGELFF

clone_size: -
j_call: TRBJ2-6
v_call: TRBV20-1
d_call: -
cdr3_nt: TGCAGTGCTACGGGGGCTTCTGGGGCCAACGTCCTGACTTTC
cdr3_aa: CSATGASGANVLTF

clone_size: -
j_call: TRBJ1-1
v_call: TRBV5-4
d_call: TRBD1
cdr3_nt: TGTGCCAGCAGCAAGACAGGGATGAACACTGAAGCTTTCTTT
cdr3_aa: CASSKTGMNTEAFF

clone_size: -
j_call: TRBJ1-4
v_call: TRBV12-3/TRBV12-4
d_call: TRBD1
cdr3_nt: TGTGCCAGCAGTTTGAGGACAGGGCGGTCAACTAATGAAAAACTGTTTTTT
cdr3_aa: CASSLRTGRSTNEKLFF

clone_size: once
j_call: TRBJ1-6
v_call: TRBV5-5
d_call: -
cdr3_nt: TGTGCCAGCAGCCTCGGACAGATTGATTCACCCCTCCACTTT
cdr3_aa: CASSLGQIDSPLHF

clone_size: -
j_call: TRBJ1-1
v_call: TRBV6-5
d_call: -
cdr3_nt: TGTGCCAGCAGTTACGCGTTTGCGAACGTGGTGAACACTGAAGCTTTCTTT
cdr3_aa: CASSYAFANVVNTEAFF

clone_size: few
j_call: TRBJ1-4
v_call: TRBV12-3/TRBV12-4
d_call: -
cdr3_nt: TGTGCCAGCAGTTTTCATCGGTCAGAAAAACTGTTTTTT
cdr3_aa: CASSFHRSEKLFF

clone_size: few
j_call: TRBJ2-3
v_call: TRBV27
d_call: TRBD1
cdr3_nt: TGTGCCAGCAGACTGGGACAGGGGGCCCGGATTTCCACAGATACGCAGTATTTT
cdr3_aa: CASRLGQGARISTDTQYF

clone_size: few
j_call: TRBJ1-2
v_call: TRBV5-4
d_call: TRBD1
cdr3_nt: TGTGCCAGCAGCCCCGAGAGGACAGGGGGCGGCTATGGCTACACCTTC
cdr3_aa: CASSPERTGGGYGYTF

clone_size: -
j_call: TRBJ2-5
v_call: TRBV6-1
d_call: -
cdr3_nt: TGTGCCAGCAGACCAACAGGGAGGGGGTCGGAGACCCAGTACTTC
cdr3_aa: CASRPTGRGSETQYF

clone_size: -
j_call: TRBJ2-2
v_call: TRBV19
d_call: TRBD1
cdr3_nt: TGTGCCAGTAGTATAGTGGCGGGACAGGGGACCGGGGAGCTGTTTTTT
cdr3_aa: CASSIVAGQGTGELFF

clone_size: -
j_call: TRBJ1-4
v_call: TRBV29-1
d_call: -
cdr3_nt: TGCAGCGTCGGTTTTGGGTTAGGGGATGAAAAACTGTTTTTT
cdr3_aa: CSVGFGLGDEKLFF

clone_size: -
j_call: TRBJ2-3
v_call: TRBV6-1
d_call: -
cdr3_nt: TGTGCCACCTCGGTAGCTAGCACAGATACGCAGTATTTT
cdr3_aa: CATSVASTDTQYF

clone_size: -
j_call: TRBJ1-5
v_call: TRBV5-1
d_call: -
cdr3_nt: TGCGCCAGCAGCTTGGGCCCCTTGACAGACAATCAGCCCCAGCATTTT
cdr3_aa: CASSLGPLTDNQPQHF